This paragraph reports one T cell receptor beta chain. Antigen specificity is unknown. This record comes from a study of blood T cells in healthy people across ages. A J-beta primer mix and a sample-barcoded 5' primer were used in a second PCR of roughly 6 to 12 cycles. TCRdb re-called the 5' RACE reads with MiXCR, one entry per CDR3 protein. The table has 1.8 million or so distinct CDR3 sequences, roughly two fifths seen once. The V end lost 6 bases, the J end lost 2 bases, and 10 bases lay between the germline ends. This CDR3 is built from 13 residues. The germline CDR1 and CDR2 sequences are MNHEY and SVGEGT. Whole-study findings and limits: A greater number of naive CD4+ cells and higher diversity distinguished long-lived donors from aged donors.

The clonotype originates from a human donor in good health. V gene TRBV6-2 or TRBV6-3 combines with J gene TRBJ1-2; D ambiguous. The material sequenced was blood. The CDR3 reads CASRGTVNYGYTF. CDR3 in DNA: TGTGCCAGCAGGGGAACAGTGAACTATGGCTACACCTTC.